This entry concerns a single TCR beta chain. Assay used: immunoSEQ multiplex PCR; TCRdb lists only in-frame clones, some missing. The sample has fewer than 85,000 clones; about 96% are singletons. These data are taken from a study of technical replicates of blood from several donors. Germline values: CDR1 MNHNS, CDR2 SASEGT. The CDR3 is 13 amino acids. Deletions cut 8 bases from V and 6 bases from J, with 16 bases between. The TCR was taken from a human donor in good health. The sample consisted of T cells isolated from PBMCs. The chain carries TRBV6-1 and TRBJ1-1; D is undetermined. CDR3 protein: CASCQNAPPEAFF. The CDR3 region has the DNA TGTGCCAGCTGTCAGAACGCCCCACCTGAAGCTTTCTTT.